Each of the 31 T cell receptor beta chains below was sequenced from the same sample in a study of shared clonotypes between healthy human individuals. The naive CD8 fraction comprised CD45RO-negative cells positively selected for CCR7 and excluded terminally differentiated effector memory CD45RA+ cells. Some clones are missing from TCRdb's copy, which holds only in-frame ones; the method was immunoSEQ multiplex PCR. The data contain about 2,200,000 clones, just over 90% of them singletons. Sequencing was done on a sample of naive CD8+ T cells from PBMCs. Every receptor here comes from a man younger than 35 in good health. Some clones in this sample may be carry-over from other donors' samples.

The V and J genes are TRBV27 and TRBJ1-2; D might be TRBD1 (5 bases). With 5 bases removed from V and 4 bases from J, the gap between germline ends came to 17 bases. Germline V gene data show CDR1 as MNHEY and CDR2 as SMNVEV (reference sequence). The CDR3 sequence is 15 residues long. CDR3 coding DNA: TGTGCCAGCAGTACCTACAGGACCGACCCCTATGGCTACACCTTC. Protein: CASSTYRTDPYGYTF.

This chain links TRBV5-4 with TRBJ1-2; the match to TRBD1 covers 12 bases. Looked up from germline, CDR1 is SGHNT and CDR2 is YYREEE (reference sequence). The CDR3 spans 15 residues. The V and J ends lost 4 bases and 7 bases, in that order; junction bases with no gene match: 8. The CDR3 DNA sequence: TGTGCCAGCAGCATGCCGGGACAGGGGGCTGGTGGCTACACCTTC. This codes for CASSMPGQGAGGYTF.

This sequence joins TRBV5-4 and TRBJ2-7, with a tentative D call TRBD1 (7 bases). V was clipped by 3 bases and J by 0 bases, with 19 bases between them. The CDR3 covers 17 residues. CDR1 and CDR2 from the germline V gene are SGHNT and YYREEE (reference sequence). This CDR3 is CASSSVAGGSGSYEQYF. In nucleotides, the CDR3 is TGTGCCAGCAGCTCGGTAGCAGGGGGGTCCGGCTCCTACGAGCAGTACTTC.

The chain links TRBV7-9 to TRBJ1-5; D gene uncertain. Germline V CDR1 and CDR2: SEHNR, FQNEAQ (reference sequence). This CDR3 is built from 14 residues. Trimming stripped 5 bases from V and 3 bases from J, with 11 bases between. CDR3: CASSPGGDNQPQHF. The DNA for the CDR3 is TGTGCCAGCAGCCCCGGCGGTGACAATCAGCCCCAGCATTTT.

This rearrangement joins TRBV2 to TRBJ2-4; D remains unclear. Germline values: CDR1 SNHLY, CDR2 FYNNEI. This CDR3 spans 15 amino acids. The V gene lost 2 bases and the J gene lost 0 bases, with 8 bases spanning the gap. As DNA, the CDR3 is TGTGCCAGCAGTGAAAGCTGGCAAGCCAAAAACATTCAGTACTTC. Translating gives CASSESWQAKNIQYF. Complete variable domain (other parts from reference TRBV2 and TRBJ2-4): EPEVTQTPSHQVTQMGQEVILRCVPISNHLYFYWYRQILGQKVEFLVSFYNNEISEKSEIFDDQFSVERPDGSNFTLKIRSTKLEDSAMYFCASSESWQAKNIQYFGAGTRLSVL.

The chain combines TRBV25-1 with TRBJ2-1; 9 bases are shared with TRBD2. The V segment lost 7 bases and the J segment 9 bases; nucleotides outside the gene matches: 10. CDR1 and CDR2 from the germline V gene are MGHDK and SYGVNS. This CDR3 region has 14 residues. CDR3 in amino acids: CASKGSGSRGEQFF. CDR3 in DNA: TGTGCCAGCAAGGGTAGCGGGAGTCGGGGTGAGCAGTTCTTC.

J is TRBJ2-5 and V is TRBV7-2; 7 bases align to TRBD1. Germline trimming cut 1 base from V and 2 bases from J; bases unmatched to any gene: 4. Germline V lookup: CDR1 SGHTA, CDR2 FQGNSA. This CDR3 region has 15 residues. The CDR3 here is CASSLGWDRQETQYF. CDR3 DNA: TGTGCCAGCAGCTTAGGGTGGGACAGACAAGAGACCCAGTACTTC.

The chain has TRBV6-6 and TRBJ2-7; 8 nucleotides align to TRBD2. J lost 4 bases, V lost 8 bases, and 10 bases had no gene match. The germline CDR1 and CDR2 sequences are MNHNY and SVGAGI (reference sequence). This CDR3 is 14 amino acids long. The CDR3 nucleotides read TGTGCCAGCGCCCAGCGGGAGAGAGCGTACGAGCAGTACTTC. It codes for CASAQRERAYEQYF.

This chain joins TRBV11-2 and TRBJ2-1; 13 bases are a match to TRBD2. The CDR3 runs 19 residues. Per the germline V gene, CDR1 is SGHAT and CDR2 is FQNNGV. V trimming: 1 base; J trimming: 6 bases; junction bases outside the gene matches: 12. Here the CDR3 DNA reads TGTGCCAGCAGCTTAGGGCCAACTAGCGGGAGGGAAAAACGCAATGAGCAGTTCTTC. Translation gives CASSLGPTSGREKRNEQFF.

The chain employs TRBV15 and TRBJ2-7; 11 bases are shared with TRBD2. CDR1 is LNHNV, CDR2 YYDKDF, per germline (reference sequence). The junction had 4 bases not matched to a gene; V was cut back by 3 bases and J by 0 bases. The CDR3 is 16 amino acids. CDR3 nucleotides: TGTGCCACCAGCAGGACTAGCGGGATGAGCTCCTACGAGCAGTACTTC. This codes for CATSRTSGMSSYEQYF.

This chain joins TRBV7-9 and TRBJ1-2; perhaps TRBD1 as D (6 bases). Trimming pared 1 base from V and 6 bases from J, leaving 15 bases between. Per germline, CDR1 SEHNR and CDR2 FQNEAQ (reference sequence). CDR3 length: 15 residues. In nucleotides, the CDR3 is TGTGCCAGCAGCTTAGAGGCAGGGGCCCTCGATGGCTACACCTTC. This codes for CASSLEAGALDGYTF.

The CDR3 loop is CASRARPNNYEQYF. DNA of the CDR3: TGTGCCAGTAGGGCTCGGCCCAACAACTACGAGCAGTACTTC. The chain combines TRBV19 with TRBJ2-7; unclear D gene. In germline, CDR1 is LNHDA, CDR2 SQIVND (reference sequence). This CDR3 region has 14 residues. Trimming removed 6 bases at V and 3 bases at J, with 15 bases between.

For the CDR3, the DNA is TGCGCCAGCAGCCAAGGGGGGGCTAGCAAGACCGATGAGCAGTTCTTC. Protein product: CASSQGGASKTDEQFF. V and J are TRBV4-1 and TRBJ2-1, with D perhaps being TRBD1 or TRBD2 (6 bases each). Trimming left V 1 base short and J 8 bases short, with 18 bases between. The CDR3 runs to 16 residues. Germline assignment: CDR1 MGHRA and CDR2 YSYEKL.

This chain links TRBV29-1 with TRBJ2-5, with 9 bases matching TRBD1. Germline V CDR1 and CDR2: SQVTM, ANQGSEA. The CDR3 length is 14 residues. V gave up 1 base and J gave up 4 bases; unmatched junction bases: 4. In DNA form, the CDR3 reads TGCAGCGTTGAAGGAGGACAGGGGCGAGAGACCCAGTACTTC. It encodes CSVEGGQGRETQYF.

V is TRBV13 and J is TRBJ1-5; D is unclear. The germline gives CDR1 PRHDT, CDR2 FYEKMQ (reference sequence). This CDR3 has 14 residues. V dropped 5 bases and J dropped 3 bases, with 11 bases sitting between them. The DNA of the CDR3 is TGTGCCAGCAGCCAAGGGAGAGACAATCAGCCCCAGCATTTT. This encodes CASSQGRDNQPQHF.

The rearrangement uses TRBV19 and TRBJ2-3; the D is unclear. Looked up from germline, CDR1 is LNHDA and CDR2 is SQIVND (reference sequence). The CDR3 runs to 15 residues. V lost 3 bases and J 4 bases, leaving 14 bases between the germline ends. This CDR3 reads CASSIWLASSDTQYF. CDR3 DNA sequence: TGTGCCAGTAGTATCTGGCTGGCAAGCTCAGATACGCAGTATTTT.

The gene calls are TRBV7-9 and TRBJ1-3; D not certain. CDR1 is SEHNR, CDR2 FQNEAQ, per germline (reference sequence). With 8 bases removed from V and 7 bases from J, the gap between germline ends came to 3 bases. This CDR3 is built from 9 residues. In DNA form, the CDR3 reads TGTGCCAGCGGGAACACCATATATTTT. Protein product: CASGNTIYF.

The chain combines TRBV5-1 with TRBJ2-7; TRBD1 might be the D (6 bases). Germline CDR1 reads SGHRS; CDR2 reads YFSETQ. The V gene lost 4 bases and the J gene lost 3 bases, with 17 bases spanning the gap. CDR3 length: 15 amino acids. CDR3 nucleotide sequence: TGCGCCAGCAGCCCACTGGACAGTGATGGCTACGAGCAGTACTTC. Its protein is CASSPLDSDGYEQYF.

The chain joins TRBV28 to TRBJ2-1, with D perhaps matching TRBD1 or TRBD2 (5 bases each). The CDR3 covers 20 residues. Trimming cost V 2 bases and J 3 bases, with 26 bases left between them. Looked up from germline, CDR1 is MDHEN and CDR2 is SYDVKM. The CDR3 sequence: CASSLPRGGPPGSRYNEQFF. DNA for the CDR3: TGTGCCAGCAGTTTACCTCGTGGGGGACCTCCGGGATCTCGCTACAATGAGCAGTTCTTC.

The genes are TRBV19 and TRBJ2-7, with D perhaps matching TRBD1 or TRBD2 (5 bases each). This CDR3 is 13 amino acids long. CDR1 and CDR2 from the germline V gene are LNHDA and SQIVND (reference sequence). V was trimmed by 3 bases and J by 3 bases, leaving 9 bases between them. The CDR3 bases are TGTGCCAGTAGTATGGGGGTAATCTACGAGCAGTACTTC. Its translation: CASSMGVIYEQYF.

J is TRBJ2-7 and V is TRBV6-1; D may be TRBD2 (6 bases). The CDR3 has 14 residues. The V gene lost 9 bases and the J gene lost 0 bases, with 15 bases spanning the gap. The V gene's germline CDR1 is MNHNS and CDR2 SASEGT. The CDR3 protein is CASREATRSYEQYF. In DNA, the CDR3 is TGTGCCAGTAGGGAGGCGACCCGCTCCTACGAGCAGTACTTC.

The J gene is TRBJ2-2, the V gene TRBV27; weak D call: TRBD1 (6 bases). V was pared by 5 bases and J by 5 bases, with 15 bases between. CDR3 length: 15 residues. Germline CDR1 is MNHEY and CDR2 is SMNVEV (reference sequence). The CDR3 spells CASSQGTTGTGELFF. CDR3 in DNA: TGTGCCAGCAGTCAAGGGACAACGGGGACCGGGGAGCTGTTTTTT.

The gene calls are TRBV2 and TRBJ2-3; D is possibly TRBD1 or TRBD2 (5 bases each). There are 17 residues in the CDR3. CDR1 is SNHLY and CDR2 is FYNNEI in the germline V gene. The V end lost 0 bases, the J end lost 2 bases, and 15 bases lay between the germline ends. CDR3 in DNA: TGTGCCAGCAGTGAAGCCCGCGAGGGACCCGCCACAGATACGCAGTATTTT. Its translation: CASSEAREGPATDTQYF.

The chain employs TRBV29-1 and TRBJ2-2; D is unclear. From germline, CDR1 is SQVTM and CDR2 ANQGSEA. V lost 1 base to trimming and J lost 6 bases, with 6 bases between them. This CDR3 region has 12 residues. The CDR3 is CSVEVPPGELFF. CDR3 DNA: TGCAGCGTTGAAGTCCCCCCCGGGGAGCTGTTTTTT.

The sample holds one count of this clone. This sequence joins TRBV9 and TRBJ2-7; 11 bases are shared with TRBD1. The V gene end was trimmed by 4 bases and the J gene end by 5 bases; junction bases not matched to a gene: 11. Looked up from germline, CDR1 is SGDLS and CDR2 is YYNGEE. The CDR3 runs 16 residues. The CDR3 bases are TGTGCCAGCAGCCGGGTGGGGACAGGGGGTTTCGACGAGCAGTACTTC. Translating it yields CASSRVGTGGFDEQYF.

The chain recombines TRBV28 with TRBJ2-7, with 7 positions matching TRBD1. V dropped 8 bases and J dropped 4; count of bases not matched to a gene: 8. Germline V lookup: CDR1 MDHEN, CDR2 SYDVKM. This CDR3 has 13 residues. This chain's CDR3 is CASRDSFRYEQYF. The CDR3 DNA follows: TGTGCCAGCCGGGACAGCTTTAGGTACGAGCAGTACTTC.

This sequence joins TRBV10-2 and TRBJ1-1, with 8 bases aligning to TRBD1. The CDR3 contains 14 residues. From germline, CDR1 is WSHSY and CDR2 SAAADI. V shed 10 bases, J shed 0 bases, and the junction held 7 bases outside the gene matches. This CDR3 is CATQRTGMNTEAFF. CDR3 DNA: TGCGCCACCCAGCGGACAGGGATGAACACTGAAGCTTTCTTT.

This chain joins TRBV27 and TRBJ2-1, with 8 bases fitting TRBD2. V shed 0 bases and J 0 bases; nucleotides not matched to a gene: 10. CDR1 is MNHEY, CDR2 SMNVEV, per germline (reference sequence). The CDR3 spans 19 residues. Here the CDR3 DNA reads TGTGCCAGCAGTTTATCAACTACAGGACTAGCTCACTCCTACAATGAGCAGTTCTTC. Residues: CASSLSTTGLAHSYNEQFF.

The chain is built from TRBV19 and TRBJ2-5; possible D gene TRBD2, 6 bases. Germline assignment: CDR1 LNHDA and CDR2 SQIVND (reference sequence). The germline V and J ends were trimmed by 3 bases and 0 bases, with 17 bases remaining between them. This CDR3 spans 17 amino acids. The CDR3 sequence is CASSIRRERADQETQYF. The CDR3 nucleotides read TGTGCCAGTAGTATCCGGCGGGAACGGGCGGACCAAGAGACCCAGTACTTC.

This clone showed up just once. CDR3 residues: CASGVSAGLVDEQFF. CDR3 nucleotides: TGTGCCAGCGGCGTTTCGGCTGGCCTCGTCGATGAGCAGTTCTTC. The chain employs TRBV7-9 and TRBJ2-1; no definite D call. The germline V gene encodes CDR1 SEHNR and CDR2 FQNEAQ (reference sequence). The V gene lost 8 bases and the J gene lost 8 bases, with 22 bases spanning the gap. The length of the CDR3 is 15 residues.

This rearrangement joins TRBV19 to TRBJ2-7; D uncertain. Between the trimmed V and J ends, which lost 2 bases and 3 bases, there was a span of 8 bases. This CDR3 contains 13 residues. Germline V gene lookup returns CDR1 LNHDA and CDR2 SQIVND (reference sequence). The CDR3 region has the DNA TGTGCCAGTAGTATAACCTTAAACTACGAGCAGTACTTC. Encoded protein: CASSITLNYEQYF.